The 16 T cell receptor beta chains listed next were all sequenced from one sample in a study of shared clonotypes between healthy human individuals. Assay used: immunoSEQ multiplex PCR; TCRdb lists only in-frame clones, some missing. The sample includes approximately 1.5 million clones, approximately 98% of them seen just once. What was sequenced was naive CD4+ T cells sorted from blood. Subset denoted: CD45RA+ positively selected. Receptors originate from a man aged 25-45 years in good health.

The chain links TRBV7-3 to TRBJ2-2, with TRBD2 matching 9 bases. The CDR3 totals 15 residues. Germline-derived CDR1 and CDR2 are SGHTA and FQGTGA. V lost 2 bases to trimming and J lost 8 bases; unmatched junction nucleotides: 6. CDR3 nucleotides: TGTGCCAGCAGCTTAGTTGCTAGCGGGAATGGGGAGCTGTTTTTT. Its protein is CASSLVASGNGELFF.

The chain has TRBV9 and TRBJ2-2; D remains unclear. V was cut by 4 bases and J by 5 bases, with 12 bases left in between. From germline, CDR1 is SGDLS and CDR2 YYNGEE. There are 14 residues in the CDR3. CDR3 region: CASSTLTRTGELFF. In DNA form, the CDR3 reads TGTGCCAGCAGCACATTGACCCGAACCGGGGAGCTGTTTTTT.

The V and J genes are TRBV7-9 and TRBJ2-7; TRBD2 matches 9 bases. This CDR3 is built from 15 residues. Germline V lookup: CDR1 SEHNR, CDR2 FQNEAQ (reference sequence). V shed 3 bases, J shed 3 bases, and the junction held 6 bases outside the gene matches. The CDR3 nucleotides are TGTGCCAGCAGCTTTGGTGCGGGAGGGAACTACGAGCAGTACTTC. Protein sequence: CASSFGAGGNYEQYF.

The chain uses TRBV2 and TRBJ1-2, with D possibly matching TRBD1 (5 bases). V gave up 5 bases and J gave up 4 bases, with 11 bases separating them. This CDR3 contains 13 residues. Germline V CDR1 and CDR2: SNHLY, FYNNEI. The CDR3 DNA is TGTGCCAGCAGTAACAGCGACAGCTATGGCTACACCTTC. As protein: CASSNSDSYGYTF.

J is TRBJ1-6 and V is TRBV6-5; D is unresolved. The V gene lost 0 bases and the J gene lost 7 bases, with 4 bases spanning the gap. The germline CDR1 and CDR2 sequences are MNHEY and SVGAGI. The CDR3 is made up of 13 amino acids. The CDR3 region has the DNA TGTGCCAGCAGTTACTCCCCGAATTCACCCCTCCACTTT. Translation gives CASSYSPNSPLHF.

This chain joins TRBV9 and TRBJ1-2; 10 bases are a match to TRBD1. This CDR3 region has 17 residues. After removal of 3 bases from V and 1 base from J, the junction contained 9 bases not matched to a gene. Per the germline V gene, CDR1 is SGDLS and CDR2 is YYNGEE. The chain's CDR3 is CASSAQLRDRGNYGYTF. In DNA, the CDR3 is TGTGCCAGCAGCGCCCAGCTTCGGGACAGGGGTAACTATGGCTACACCTTC.

The gene calls are TRBV19 and TRBJ2-7, with 7 nucleotides matching TRBD1. The germline V gene encodes CDR1 LNHDA and CDR2 SQIVND (reference sequence). Losses at the gene ends were 5 bases for V and 5 bases for J; bases not matched to a gene: 9. This CDR3 has 14 residues. CDR3 protein: CASSGRDRPHEQYF. CDR3 sequence (DNA): TGTGCCAGTAGTGGCCGGGACAGACCCCACGAGCAGTACTTC.

The rearrangement links TRBV29-1 to TRBJ2-5; D gene unclear. Between the trimmed V and J ends, which lost 7 bases and 3 bases, there was a span of 12 bases. The germline gives CDR1 SQVTM, CDR2 ANQGSEA. This CDR3 has 12 residues. The CDR3 loop reads CSAAVKEETQYF. In DNA, the CDR3 is TGCAGCGCCGCAGTCAAGGAAGAGACCCAGTACTTC. Full variable domain (outside the CDR3, taken from reference TRBV29-1 and TRBJ2-5): SAVISQKPSRDICQRGTSLTIQCQVDSQVTMMFWYRQQPGQSLTLIATANQGSEATYESGFVIDKFPISRPNLTFSTLTVSNMSPEDSSIYLCSAAVKEETQYFGPGTRLLVL.

V is TRBV28 and J is TRBJ1-2; perhaps TRBD1 as D (6 bases). The CDR3 length is 12 residues. The germline V gene encodes CDR1 MDHEN and CDR2 SYDVKM. V was pared by 7 bases and J by 12 bases, with 18 bases between. CDR3 protein: CASTVQGRSHTF. Here the CDR3 DNA reads TGTGCCAGCACCGTACAGGGTAGGAGCCACACCTTC.

The genes are TRBV6-4 and TRBJ2-1, with 8 bases fitting TRBD2. This CDR3 has 15 amino acids. In germline, CDR1 is MRHNA, CDR2 SNTAGT. V lost 2 bases, J lost 4 bases, and 4 bases stayed unmatched. This CDR3 reads CASSDASGSYNEQFF. CDR3 nucleotides: TGTGCCAGCAGTGACGCGAGCGGGAGTTACAATGAGCAGTTCTTC.

The count of this clone is one. The chain links TRBV2 to TRBJ1-4; D is perhaps TRBD1 (5 bases). The germline CDR1 and CDR2 sequences are SNHLY and FYNNEI. The CDR3 sequence is 13 residues long. In DNA, the CDR3 is TGTGCTGACAGTCTCCGTCGGGCCGAAAAACTGTTTTTT. It encodes CADSLRRAEKLFF.

The V and J genes are TRBV29-1 and TRBJ2-7; D perhaps matches TRBD1 (6 bases). This CDR3 is 18 amino acids long. Trimming shortened V by 0 bases and J by 0 bases, and 21 bases separated the two germline ends. Germline V gene data show CDR1 as SQVTM and CDR2 as ANQGSEA. The CDR3 is CSVEDRAYRTDSSYEQYF. The CDR3 DNA reads as TGCAGCGTTGAAGATCGAGCCTATAGGACGGACAGCTCCTACGAGCAGTACTTC.

V usage is TRBV6-5 and J usage is TRBJ2-2; D gene uncertain. V dropped 6 bases and J dropped 5 bases, with 7 bases sitting between them. Germline assignment: CDR1 MNHEY and CDR2 SVGAGI. The CDR3 loop spans 12 amino acids. CDR3 loop: CASSRLTGELFF. The CDR3 DNA sequence: TGTGCCAGCAGCCGCCTAACCGGGGAGCTGTTTTTT.

The rearrangement links TRBV7-9 to TRBJ1-3; TRBD1 aligns across 12 bases. Germline-derived CDR1 and CDR2 are SEHNR and FQNEAQ (reference sequence). V trimming: 7 bases; J trimming: 3 bases; junction bases outside the gene matches: 4. The CDR3 runs 15 residues. DNA for the CDR3: TGTGCCAGCAAGGGACAGGGGGCTTATGGAAACACCATATATTTT. It specifies CASKGQGAYGNTIYF.

The chain is built from TRBV5-1 and TRBJ1-2, with D unclear. CDR1 and CDR2 from the germline V gene are SGHRS and YFSETQ. Trimming pared 4 bases from V and 2 bases from J, leaving 18 bases between. The CDR3 covers 16 residues. CDR3: CASSVIQPTGNYGYTF. The CDR3, as DNA: TGCGCCAGCAGCGTGATCCAACCTACCGGGAACTATGGCTACACCTTC.

The rearrangement joins TRBV5-8 to TRBJ2-5; possibly TRBD2 for D (6 bases). Trimming stripped 6 bases from V and 1 base from J, with 10 bases between. The CDR3 spans 13 residues. The germline V gene encodes CDR1 SGHTS and CDR2 YDEGEE. CDR3 coding DNA: TGTGCCAGCAACCAGGGACTCCAAGAGACCCAGTACTTC. Protein sequence: CASNQGLQETQYF.